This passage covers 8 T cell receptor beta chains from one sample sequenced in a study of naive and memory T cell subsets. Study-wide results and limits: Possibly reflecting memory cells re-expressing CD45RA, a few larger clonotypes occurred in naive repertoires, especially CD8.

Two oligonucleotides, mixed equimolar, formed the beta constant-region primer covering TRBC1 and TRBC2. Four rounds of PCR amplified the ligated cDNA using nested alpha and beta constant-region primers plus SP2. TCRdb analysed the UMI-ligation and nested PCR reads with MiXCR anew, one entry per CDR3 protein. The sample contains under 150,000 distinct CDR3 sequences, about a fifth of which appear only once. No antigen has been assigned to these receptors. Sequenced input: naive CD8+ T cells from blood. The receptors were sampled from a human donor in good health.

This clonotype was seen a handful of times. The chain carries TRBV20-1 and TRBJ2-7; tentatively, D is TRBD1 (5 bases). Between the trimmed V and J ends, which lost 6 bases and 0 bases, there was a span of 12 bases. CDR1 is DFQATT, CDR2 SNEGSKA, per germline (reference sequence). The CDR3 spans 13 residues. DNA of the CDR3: TGCAGTGCCCATACAGGTAGCTCCTACGAGCAGTACTTC. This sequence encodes CSAHTGSSYEQYF.

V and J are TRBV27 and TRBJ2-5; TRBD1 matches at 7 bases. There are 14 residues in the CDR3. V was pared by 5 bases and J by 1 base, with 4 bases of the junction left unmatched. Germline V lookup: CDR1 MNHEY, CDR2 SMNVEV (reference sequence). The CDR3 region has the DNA TGTGCCAGCAGTGAAGGGGACAGCCAAGAGACCCAGTACTTC. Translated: CASSEGDSQETQYF.

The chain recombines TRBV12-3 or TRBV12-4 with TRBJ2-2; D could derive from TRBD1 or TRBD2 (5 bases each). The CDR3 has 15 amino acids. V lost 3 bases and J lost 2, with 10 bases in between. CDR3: CASSFPGRNTGELFF. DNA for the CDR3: TGTGCCAGCAGTTTCCCAGGGAGAAACACCGGGGAGCTGTTTTTT.

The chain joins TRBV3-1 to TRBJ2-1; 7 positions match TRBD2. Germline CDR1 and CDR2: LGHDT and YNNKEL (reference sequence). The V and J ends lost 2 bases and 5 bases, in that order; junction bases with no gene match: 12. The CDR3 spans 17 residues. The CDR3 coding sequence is TGTGCCAGCAGCCAATTTGAGGGCGGGAGCGCAAACAATGAGCAGTTCTTC. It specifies CASSQFEGGSANNEQFF.

The CDR3 sequence: CASSLLSQGVVEQFF. The CDR3 DNA sequence: TGTGCCAGCAGCTTGCTGTCGCAGGGGGTTGTTGAGCAGTTCTTC. The chain joins TRBV5-6 to TRBJ2-1; TRBD1 matches at 7 bases. Germline trimming cut 1 base from V and 9 bases from J; bases unmatched to any gene: 10. The germline CDR1 and CDR2 sequences are SGHDT and YYEEEE. The length of the CDR3 is 15 residues.

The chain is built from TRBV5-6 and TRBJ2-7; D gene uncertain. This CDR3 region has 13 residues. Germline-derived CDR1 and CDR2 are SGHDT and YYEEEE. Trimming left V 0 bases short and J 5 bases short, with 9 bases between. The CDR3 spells CASSLGSGHEQYF. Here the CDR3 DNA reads TGTGCCAGCAGCTTGGGGTCTGGGCACGAGCAGTACTTC.

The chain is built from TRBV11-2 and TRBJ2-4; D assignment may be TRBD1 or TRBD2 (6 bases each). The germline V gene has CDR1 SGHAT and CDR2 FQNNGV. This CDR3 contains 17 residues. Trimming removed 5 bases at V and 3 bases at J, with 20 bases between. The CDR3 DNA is TGTGCCAGCAGCCGCCCCAGGAGGGGGTTGGACAAAAACATTCAGTACTTC. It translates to CASSRPRRGLDKNIQYF. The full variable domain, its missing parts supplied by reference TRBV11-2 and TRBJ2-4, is EAGVAQSPRYKIIEKRQSVAFWCNPISGHATLYWYQQILGQGPKLLIQFQNNGVVDDSQLPKDRFSAERLKGVDSTLKIQPAKLEDSAVYLCASSRPRRGLDKNIQYFGAGTRLSVL.

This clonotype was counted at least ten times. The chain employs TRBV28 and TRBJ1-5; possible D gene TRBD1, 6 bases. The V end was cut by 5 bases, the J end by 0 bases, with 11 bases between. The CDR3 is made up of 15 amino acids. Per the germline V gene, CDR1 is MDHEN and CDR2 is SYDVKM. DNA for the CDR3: TGTGCCAGCAGTCAAAGCAGGGGTAGCAATCAGCCCCAGCATTTT. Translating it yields CASSQSRGSNQPQHF.